Listed below are T cell receptor beta chains from one sample, sequenced in a study of T cells after yellow fever vaccination. Using its own MiXCR run on the 5' RACE reads, TCRdb lists one record per CDR3 protein. The sample lists over 150,000 distinct CDR3 sequences; about 7% were seen once. The material sequenced was CD4+ T cells sorted from PBMCs, taken 5 days after the first yellow fever vaccination. These receptors all stem from a man between 18 and 29 years old who received the YFV17D yellow fever vaccine. Both conserved end residues are part of each CDR3. Each record gives: J gene, V gene, D gene, clone size, CDR3 DNA, CDR3 protein. D genes are given only for firm matches. Expanded clones get a size class; other rows say once, few or many, or leave the size out.

TRBJ2-5 | TRBV7-2 | TRBD2 | many | TGTGCCAGCAGCGTGGGAGGGCAGCTAGAGACCCAGTACTTC | CASSVGGQLETQYF
TRBJ2-2 | TRBV20-1 | TRBD2 | many | TGCAGTGCTCCCTCACTAGCGGGGCTACCCGGGGAGCTGTTTTTT | CSAPSLAGLPGELFF
TRBJ2-1 | TRBV4-1 | - | - | TGCGCCAGCAGGGAGGGGTGGGGCAGGGCAACCTACAATGAGCAGTTCTTC | CASREGWGRATYNEQFF
TRBJ2-2 | TRBV7-2 | - | - | TGTGCCAGCAGCCCCCAGGGAGGCGGGGAGCTGTTTTTT | CASSPQGGGELFF
TRBJ1-1 | TRBV5-1 | TRBD1 | few | TGCGCCAGCAGCCCACAGGGGGGGGGTGAAGCTTTCTTT | CASSPQGGGEAFF
TRBJ2-5 | TRBV5-1 | - | many | TGCGCCAGCAGCTCCGGCTCCCCTACCGGGCAGTACTTC | CASSSGSPTGQYF
TRBJ1-3 | TRBV5-6 | - | many | TGTGCCAGCAGCTTAGGGCGACCTTCTGGAAACACCATATATTTT | CASSLGRPSGNTIYF
TRBJ2-3 | TRBV4-1 | - | many | TGCGCCAGCAGCCAGATGGACCTAGTAAGCACAGATACGCAGTATTTT | CASSQMDLVSTDTQYF
TRBJ2-7 | TRBV7-2 | TRBD2 | few | TGTGCCAGCAGCTCTGGACTAGCGGGGGCCAGCTACGAGCAGTACTTC | CASSSGLAGASYEQYF
TRBJ1-6 | TRBV4-3 | - | - | TGCGCCAGCAGCCAAGATAGGGACATAAGCTCACCCCTCCACTTT | CASSQDRDISSPLHF
TRBJ1-1 | TRBV27 | TRBD1 | many | TGTGCCAGCAGTCCTCCAGGGGGGCAAGCTTTCTTT | CASSPPGGQAFF
TRBJ2-1 | TRBV7-2 | - | many | TGTGCCAGCAGCTTAAGTTTTAGCGGAAGCTCCTACAATGAGCAGTTCTTC | CASSLSFSGSSYNEQFF
TRBJ1-5 | TRBV30 | - | - | TGTGCCTGGAGTGCATCTGGACGCGGTAAAGGTCTGCCCCAGCATTTT | CAWSASGRGKGLPQHF
TRBJ2-1 | TRBV24-1 | TRBD1 | - | TGTGCCACCAGTGATGCCACAGGGGACAATGAGCAGTTCTTC | CATSDATGDNEQFF
TRBJ2-6 | TRBV20-1 | - | many | TGCAGTGCCTTTTCGCCTGGGGCCAACGTCCTGACTTTC | CSAFSPGANVLTF
TRBJ1-4 | TRBV3-1 | - | few | TGTGCCAGCAGCCCGGGCAGGGACCGTGAAAAACTGTTTTTT | CASSPGRDREKLFF
TRBJ2-3 | TRBV20-1 | TRBD2 | many | TGCAGTGCTAGCGGGGGGGCAGGGAACCCAGATACGCAGTATTTT | CSASGGAGNPDTQYF
TRBJ1-4 | TRBV20-1 | - | many | TGCAGTGCTAGAGATATCGGGTATAATGAAAAACTGTTTTTT | CSARDIGYNEKLFF
TRBJ2-1 | TRBV18 | TRBD2 | many | TGTGCCAGCTCACCTCAGCGGGGGGGTTACAATGAGCAGTTCTTC | CASSPQRGGYNEQFF
TRBJ1-4 | TRBV5-6 | - | - | TGTGCCAGCAGCTTGATAGGGCAGGGAGGAGAAAAACTGTTTTTT | CASSLIGQGGEKLFF
TRBJ2-5 | TRBV5-4 | - | many | TGTGCCAGCAGCTTGGCTCTAAGCGTTCAAGAGACCCAGTACTTC | CASSLALSVQETQYF
TRBJ2-3 | TRBV28 | TRBD1 | - | TGTGCCAGCAGAGCGACAGGGACAGATACGCAGTATTTT | CASRATGTDTQYF
TRBJ2-7 | TRBV27 | TRBD1 | many | TGTGCCAGCAGTTTAAGGTGGACAGGGACTTCAAGTTTGCCCTACGAGCAGTACTTC | CASSLRWTGTSSLPYEQYF
TRBJ2-7 | TRBV27 | - | few | TGTGCCAGCAGTTTACGGGCTTTTGCAGGAGAGCAGTACTTC | CASSLRAFAGEQYF
TRBJ2-4 | TRBV15 | - | many | TGTGCCACCAGCAGGGGAGAGGAGCCCAAAAACATTCAGTACTTC | CATSRGEEPKNIQYF
TRBJ2-3 | TRBV9 | - | - | TGTGCCAGCAGCCCTAGCCGGGGACCTACGTCGGGTACGCAGTATTTT | CASSPSRGPTSGTQYF
TRBJ1-2 | TRBV5-1 | - | many | TGCGCCAGCAGCTCCAGGGTCGGAATTGGCTACACCTTC | CASSSRVGIGYTF
TRBJ2-3 | TRBV5-5 | TRBD2 | few | TGTGCCAGCACCAGAACAGGACTAGAGGGAGGTACGCAGTATTTT | CASTRTGLEGGTQYF
TRBJ1-1 | TRBV5-1 | - | many | TGCGCCAGCAGCTTGGGGCCAGGTGGAAACACTGAAGCTTTCTTT | CASSLGPGGNTEAFF
TRBJ2-3 | TRBV5-1 | TRBD2 | many | TGCGCCAGCAGCTTGAAACTAGCGGGGGGTGGAGATACGCAGTATTTT | CASSLKLAGGGDTQYF
TRBJ2-1 | TRBV7-2 | - | many | TGTGCCAGCAGCTTAGGTTACAATGAGCAGTTCTTC | CASSLGYNEQFF
TRBJ2-1 | TRBV7-2 | - | many | TGTGCCAGCAGTTCGGACAGTAGATACAATGAGCAGTTCTTC | CASSSDSRYNEQFF
TRBJ2-1 | TRBV5-1 | - | few | TGCGCCAGCAGCTCCCTCCCCGGGGGGCATGAGCAGTTCTTC | CASSSLPGGHEQFF
TRBJ2-3 | TRBV5-1 | TRBD1 | many | TGCGCCAGCAGTGAGGGGGCAGGACGCACAGATACGCAGTATTTT | CASSEGAGRTDTQYF
TRBJ2-1 | TRBV10-3 | TRBD1 | few | TGTGCCATCAGTGAGTCGACAGGGAAGAACTACAATGAGCAGTTCTTC | CAISESTGKNYNEQFF